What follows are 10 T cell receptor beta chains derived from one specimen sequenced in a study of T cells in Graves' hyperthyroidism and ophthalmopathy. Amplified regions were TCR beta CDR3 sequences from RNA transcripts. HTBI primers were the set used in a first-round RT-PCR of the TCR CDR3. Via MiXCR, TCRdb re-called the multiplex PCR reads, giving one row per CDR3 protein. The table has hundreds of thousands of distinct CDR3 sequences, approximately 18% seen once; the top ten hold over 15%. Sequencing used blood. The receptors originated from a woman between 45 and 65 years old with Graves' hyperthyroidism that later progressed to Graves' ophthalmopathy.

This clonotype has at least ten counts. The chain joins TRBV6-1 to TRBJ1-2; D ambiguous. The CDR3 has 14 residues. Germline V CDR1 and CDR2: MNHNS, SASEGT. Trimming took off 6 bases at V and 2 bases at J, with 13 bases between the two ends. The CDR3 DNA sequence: TGTGCCAGCAGAACGGGATCCTCGAACTATGGCTACACCTTC. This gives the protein CASRTGSSNYGYTF.

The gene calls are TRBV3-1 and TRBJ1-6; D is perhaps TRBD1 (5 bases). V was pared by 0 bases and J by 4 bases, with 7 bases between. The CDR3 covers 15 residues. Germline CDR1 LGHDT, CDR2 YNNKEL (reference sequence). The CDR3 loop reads CASSQDKGYNSPLHF. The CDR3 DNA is TGTGCCAGCAGCCAAGATAAGGGGTATAATTCACCCCTCCACTTT.

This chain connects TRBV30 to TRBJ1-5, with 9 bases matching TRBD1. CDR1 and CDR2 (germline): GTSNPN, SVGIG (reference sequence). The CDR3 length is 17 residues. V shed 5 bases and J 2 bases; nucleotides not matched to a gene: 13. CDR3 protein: CAWDRGTGMVGNQPQHF. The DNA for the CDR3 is TGTGCCTGGGATAGGGGGACAGGGATGGTAGGCAATCAGCCCCAGCATTTT.

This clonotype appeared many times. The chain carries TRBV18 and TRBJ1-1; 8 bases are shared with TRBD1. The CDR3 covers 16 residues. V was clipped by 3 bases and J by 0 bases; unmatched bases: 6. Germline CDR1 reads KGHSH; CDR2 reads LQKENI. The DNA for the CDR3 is TGTGCCAGCTCACCTATGGACAGGGTGATGAACACTGAAGCTTTCTTT. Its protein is CASSPMDRVMNTEAFF.

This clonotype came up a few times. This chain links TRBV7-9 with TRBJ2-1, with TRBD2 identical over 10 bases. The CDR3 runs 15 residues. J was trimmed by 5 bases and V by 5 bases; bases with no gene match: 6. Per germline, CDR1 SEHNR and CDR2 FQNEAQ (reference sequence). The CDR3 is CASSELAGLNNEQFF. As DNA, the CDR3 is TGTGCCAGCAGCGAACTAGCGGGGCTTAACAATGAGCAGTTCTTC.

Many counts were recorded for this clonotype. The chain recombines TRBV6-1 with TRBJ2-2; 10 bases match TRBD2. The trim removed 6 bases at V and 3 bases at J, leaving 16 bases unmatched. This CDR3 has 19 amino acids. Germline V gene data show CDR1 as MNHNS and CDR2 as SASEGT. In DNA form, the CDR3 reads TGTGCCAGCAGATCGAGCGGGGGGGCAGATTATCGGGACACCGGGGAGCTGTTTTTT. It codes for CASRSSGGADYRDTGELFF.

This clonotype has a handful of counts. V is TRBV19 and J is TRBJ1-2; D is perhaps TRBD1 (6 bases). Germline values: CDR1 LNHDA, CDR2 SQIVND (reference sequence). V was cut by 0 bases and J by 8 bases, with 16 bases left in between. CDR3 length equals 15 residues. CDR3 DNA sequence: TGTGCCAGTAGTATAGATCTGGCAGGGGAGGTGGGCTACACCTTC. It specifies CASSIDLAGEVGYTF.

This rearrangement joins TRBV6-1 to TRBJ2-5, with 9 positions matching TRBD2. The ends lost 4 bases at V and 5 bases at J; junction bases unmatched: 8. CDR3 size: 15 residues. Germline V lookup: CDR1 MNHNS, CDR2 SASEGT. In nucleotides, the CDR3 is TGTGCCAGCAGTGGAGGGACTAGCCAGAGGGAGACCCAGTACTTC. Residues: CASSGGTSQRETQYF.

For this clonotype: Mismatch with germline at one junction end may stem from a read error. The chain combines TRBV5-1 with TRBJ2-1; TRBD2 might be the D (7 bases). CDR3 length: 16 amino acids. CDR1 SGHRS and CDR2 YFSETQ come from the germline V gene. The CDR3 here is CASSLFRGAPYNEQFF. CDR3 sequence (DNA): TGTGCCAGCAGCTTGTTTCGGGGGGCCCCCTACAATGAGCAGTTCTTC.

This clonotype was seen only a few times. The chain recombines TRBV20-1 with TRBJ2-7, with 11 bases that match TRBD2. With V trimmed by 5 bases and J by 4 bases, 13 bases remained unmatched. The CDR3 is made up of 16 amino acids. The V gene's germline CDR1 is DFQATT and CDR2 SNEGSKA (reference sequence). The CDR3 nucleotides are TGCAGTGCTCCTGCTGGGCTAGCGGGGGGTAGTTACGAGCAGTACTTC. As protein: CSAPAGLAGGSYEQYF.